The clone carrying this TCR beta chain was found a few times. The antigen is unknown. Germline values: CDR1 DFQATT, CDR2 SNEGSKA (reference sequence). The CDR3 totals 15 residues. V gave up 7 bases and J gave up 2 bases; unmatched junction bases: 9. The sample belongs to a study of metastatic and nonmetastatic thyroid tumors. Study as a whole: Across blood and tumor or nodule tissue, repertoires from malignant and benign thyroid patients were compared with one another.

Overall study findings and caveats: Within blood and tumor, benign nodules reportedly had significantly lower TCR beta diversity than malignant thyroid tumors did.

Authors' processing steps: CDR3 differences across clinicopathological groups were used to build a distant-metastasis classifier for papillary thyroid cancer. MiXCR reprocessed the PCR reads for TCRdb. These V and J calls originate from TCRdb's pipeline instead of the authors' own analysis. The sample lists 15,000 to 20,000 clones, roughly 36% occurring once. All patients reached thyroid surgery having received no treatment beforehand. The sequencing sample was made of tumor tissue. This TCR came from a female donor with papillary thyroid cancer or a benign thyroid nodule (not recorded which). Some clones in this sample may be carry-over from other donors' samples. The rearrangement uses TRBV20-1 and TRBJ2-1; 9 nucleotides line up with TRBD1. CDR3 amino acids: CSVPHTGGAYNEQFF. The CDR3 DNA sequence: TGCAGTGTCCCCCATACAGGGGGCGCCTACAATGAGCAGTTCTTC.